This T cell receptor beta chain came from a study of blood T cells in healthy people across ages. Trimming shortened V by 4 bases and J by 3 bases, and 11 bases separated the two germline ends. The CDR3 is 15 amino acids. CDR1 SGHKS and CDR2 YYEKEE come from the germline V gene (reference sequence). It was with a sample-barcoded 5' primer and a J-beta primer mix that a second PCR of roughly 6 to 12 cycles was run. Each cDNA molecule was tagged by a template-switch adaptor with 12 random nucleotides. MiXCR, applied by TCRdb to the 5' RACE reads, yields one record per CDR3 protein. This sample has 630,000 or so distinct CDR3 sequences, with about 30% found just once. Concerning this clonotype: The antigen is undetermined.

General study findings and limits: Changes seen in expanded clonotypes were possibly confounded by donor CMV status left unknown.

The chain recombines TRBV5-5 with TRBJ2-6; TRBD2 might be the D (6 bases). Sequencing input: blood. The TCR sequence derives from a woman of 80 years or more in good health. Here the CDR3 DNA reads TGTGCCAGCAGCCCAAACGGGGGTGGGGCCAACGTCCTGACTTTC. Translation: CASSPNGGGANVLTF.